A selection of T cell receptor beta chains follows, all from one sample in a study of blood T cell repertoires in COVID-19. Profiling relied on immunoSEQ multiplex PCR, and the TCRdb table lists in-frame clones only, not all of them. Found here are 250,000 or so clones, roughly 91% of them singletons; the top ten hold roughly 8.3%. The sample was PBMCs or T cells enriched from blood (not recorded which). These receptors were obtained from a man aged 35 to 55 who had recovered from COVID-19. Each CDR3 is given with its conserved first and last residue. A D gene is named only where the DNA matches it firmly. Expanded clones get a size class; other rows say once, few or many, or leave the size out.

>.|.|TRBJ2-3|TRBV21-1
CAREASGNTDTQYF
TGTGCCAGGGAGGCTAGCGGGAACACAGATACGCAGTATTTT
>.|TRBD1|TRBJ2-3|TRBV7-2
CASSLARTGGAADTQYF
TGTGCCAGCAGCTTAGCGCGGACAGGGGGCGCCGCAGATACGCAGTATTTT
>.|.|TRBJ1-2|TRBV6-6
CASSPAQAATYGYTF
TGTGCCAGCAGCCCCGCACAGGCAGCTACCTATGGCTACACCTTC
>.|TRBD1|TRBJ1-6|TRBV27
CASSLLGRQGKSPLHF
TGTGCCAGCAGTTTATTGGGACGACAGGGCAAATCACCCCTCCACTTT
>.|TRBD2|TRBJ2-3|TRBV7-2
CASSLTGTSGTDTQYF
TGTGCCAGCAGTTTAACCGGGACTAGCGGAACTGATACGCAGTATTTT
>.|.|TRBJ2-3|TRBV2
CASLSRGISTDTQYF
TGTGCCAGCTTGTCTCGAGGGATTAGCACAGATACGCAGTATTTT
>.|.|TRBJ1-4|TRBV5-1
CASSLGHSDEKLFF
TGCGCCAGCAGCTTGGGCCACTCGGATGAAAAACTGTTTTTT
>.|TRBD1|TRBJ2-2|TRBV5-1
CASSLTGGGTGELFF
TGCGCCAGCAGCTTGACAGGGGGCGGCACCGGGGAGCTGTTTTTT
>.|.|TRBJ1-1|TRBV18
CASSPVLPFSEAFF
TGTGCCAGCTCCCCAGTACTCCCATTTTCTGAAGCTTTCTTT
>.|.|TRBJ1-4|TRBV14
CASSQGARIVGEKLFF
TGTGCCAGCAGCCAAGGGGCCCGAATAGTCGGTGAAAAACTGTTTTTT
>.|.|TRBJ2-7|TRBV27
CASSFLGAEWYEQYF
TGTGCCAGCAGTTTTCTAGGGGCTGAGTGGTACGAGCAGTACTTC
>.|.|TRBJ1-6|TRBV2
CASSEEPQGNSPLHF
TGTGCCAGCAGTGAAGAACCGCAGGGAAATTCACCCCTCCACTTT
>.|TRBD1|TRBJ1-2|TRBV7-8
CASRPPGQLSINGYTF
TGTGCCAGCAGGCCGCCGGGACAGCTATCCATAAATGGCTACACCTTC
>.|TRBD1|TRBJ1-1|TRBV29-1
CSVPGQGYTEAFF
TGCAGCGTTCCGGGACAGGGATACACTGAAGCTTTCTTT
>.|TRBD2|TRBJ2-3|TRBV4-3
CASSQLASGGTDTQYF
TGCGCCAGCAGCCAATTGGCTAGCGGAGGCACAGATACGCAGTATTTT
>.|TRBD1|TRBJ2-7|TRBV18
CASSPPTGTFEQYF
TGTGCCAGCTCACCACCGACAGGGACCTTCGAGCAGTACTTC
>.|.|TRBJ2-5|TRBV19
CASSIRRGQETQYF
TGTGCCAGTAGTATTCGGAGGGGTCAAGAGACCCAGTACTTC
>.|.|TRBJ1-5|TRBV18
CASSPREDQPQHF
TGTGCCAGCTCACCCCGGGAGGATCAGCCCCAGCATTTT
>.|.|TRBJ2-7|TRBV7-4
CASSLGSRGSTPYSYEQYF
TGTGCCAGCAGCCTCGGCAGTCGGGGGTCTACCCCCTACTCCTACGAGCAGTACTTC
>.|.|TRBJ1-5|TRBV15
CATSRARGSQPQHF
TGTGCCACCAGCAGAGCTCGGGGTAGCCAGCCCCAGCATTTT
>.|TRBD1|TRBJ1-2|TRBV6-1
CASSDLVTGGARYGYTF
TGTGCCAGCAGTGATTTGGTAACAGGGGGCGCACGCTATGGCTACACCTTC
>.|TRBD2|TRBJ2-7|TRBV6-2/TRBV6-3
CASNPASGVIYEQYF
TGTGCCAGCAACCCCGCTAGCGGGGTGATCTACGAGCAGTACTTC
>once|TRBD2|TRBJ2-2|TRBV27
CASSFRLAGGALNTGELFF
TGTGCCAGCAGTTTTAGACTCGCGGGGGGGGCCCTGAACACCGGGGAGCTGTTTTTT
>few|TRBD2|TRBJ2-3|TRBV28
CASSSSGLVAGGRDTQYF
TGTGCCAGCAGTTCCTCCGGACTCGTAGCGGGAGGCAGAGATACGCAGTATTTT
>few|TRBD1|TRBJ1-1|TRBV29-1
CSVIMTGGPRRAFF
TGCAGCGTTATAATGACAGGGGGACCAAGGAGAGCTTTCTTT
>.|TRBD2|TRBJ2-1|TRBV28
CASSPLQGGGRYNEQFF
TGTGCCAGCAGTCCTCTCCAAGGCGGCGGGAGGTACAATGAGCAGTTCTTC
>.|.|TRBJ1-1|TRBV6-5
CASSYAGSSEAFF
TGTGCCAGCAGTTACGCGGGGAGCTCTGAAGCTTTCTTT
>.|.|TRBJ1-2|TRBV28
CASQRDYGYTF
TGTGCCAGCCAGCGGGACTATGGCTACACCTTC
>.|.|TRBJ2-5|TRBV4-3
CASSQDLPSETQYF
TGCGCCAGCAGCCAAGATCTTCCAAGCGAGACCCAGTACTTC
>.|TRBD2|TRBJ2-3|TRBV19
CASSIGLAATDTQYF
TGTGCCAGTAGTATCGGGCTAGCGGCCACAGATACGCAGTATTTT
>.|TRBD2|TRBJ2-5|TRBV3-1/TRBV3-2
CASNTAGGRRETQYF
TGTGCCAGCAACACAGCGGGAGGTCGTAGAGAGACCCAGTACTTC
>.|.|TRBJ1-5|TRBV28
CASSLSQPQHF
TGTGCCAGCAGTCTTTCTCAGCCCCAGCATTTT
>.|.|TRBJ2-1|TRBV19
CASSILSGNNEQFF
TGTGCCAGTAGTATATTGAGCGGAAACAATGAGCAGTTCTTC
>.|.|TRBJ2-5|TRBV4-3
CASSQGIPRGETQYF
TGCGCCAGCAGCCAAGGCATTCCTAGGGGGGAGACCCAGTACTTC
>.|TRBD2|TRBJ2-7|TRBV28
CASRIAGGEQYF
TGTGCCAGCAGGATAGCGGGAGGCGAGCAGTACTTC
>.|.|TRBJ1-2|TRBV5-6
CASSSNPGTDYGYTF
TGTGCCAGCAGCTCAAACCCAGGGACTGACTATGGCTACACCTTC
>.|.|TRBJ1-1|TRBV7-9
CASSLLLAEAFF
TGTGCCAGCAGCTTACTCCTTGCTGAAGCTTTCTTT
>.|.|TRBJ2-1|TRBV2
CASSEILVSNEQFF
TGTGCCAGCAGTGAGATACTAGTGTCCAATGAGCAGTTCTTC
>.|TRBD2|TRBJ2-1|TRBV29-1
CSVEARTSGRHNEQFF
TGCAGCGTTGAAGCAAGGACTAGCGGGAGGCACAATGAGCAGTTCTTC
>.|.|TRBJ2-7|TRBV28
CASSLSRVYEQYF
TGTGCCAGCAGTCTTTCCCGGGTCTACGAGCAGTACTTC
>once|.|TRBJ1-5|TRBV16
CASSQPSRGHKAGQPQHF
TGTGCCAGCAGCCAACCCTCACGAGGGCATAAAGCCGGTCAGCCCCAGCATTTT
>.|.|TRBJ2-2|TRBV9
CASSALTGDTGELFF
TGTGCCAGCAGCGCTTTAACAGGAGACACCGGGGAGCTGTTTTTT
>few|TRBD2|TRBJ2-3|TRBV19
CASSPPFGRPGLAGSADTQYF
TGTGCCAGTAGTCCCCCTTTTGGACGCCCGGGACTAGCGGGAAGTGCAGATACGCAGTATTTT
>.|TRBD1|TRBJ1-4|TRBV27
CASSRTTDRWGEKLFF
TGTGCCAGCAGTAGAACCACGGACAGGTGGGGTGAAAAACTGTTTTTT
>.|.|TRBJ2-3|TRBV6-1
CASSERRGGTDTQYF
TGTGCCAGCAGTGAAAGGCGGGGAGGAACAGATACGCAGTATTTT
>.|.|TRBJ2-2|TRBV4-3
CASSQEVQGQGTGELFF
TGCGCCAGCAGCCAAGAGGTGCAGGGGCAGGGCACCGGGGAGCTGTTTTTT
>.|.|TRBJ1-1|TRBV4-1
CASSQWAESTEAFF
TGCGCCAGCAGCCAATGGGCCGAGAGCACTGAAGCTTTCTTT
>.|TRBD2|TRBJ2-7|TRBV7-9
CASSSHGLAGTYEQYF
TGTGCCAGCAGCTCCCATGGACTAGCGGGCACCTACGAGCAGTACTTC
>once|TRBD1|TRBJ2-7|TRBV18
CASSPPKSGQVSYEQYF
TGTGCCAGCTCACCACCTAAGTCGGGACAGGTTTCCTACGAGCAGTACTTC
>.|.|TRBJ2-2|TRBV18
CASSPLDSIRGTGELFF
TGTGCCAGCTCACCATTGGACAGCATACGGGGCACCGGGGAGCTGTTTTTT
>.|TRBD1|TRBJ2-5|TRBV6-5
CASSQGQSQETQYF
TGTGCCAGCAGCCAGGGACAGTCCCAAGAGACCCAGTACTTC
>.|TRBD1|TRBJ1-2|TRBV19
CASSIDGTGIYGYTF
TGTGCCAGTAGTATAGATGGGACAGGTATCTATGGCTACACCTTC
>.|TRBD2|TRBJ2-2|TRBV9
CASRRTKGSGLAGELFF
TGTGCCAGCAGAAGAACTAAGGGTAGCGGGCTAGCCGGGGAGCTGTTTTTT
>.|.|TRBJ2-7|TRBV28
CASSRMAGLSYEQYF
TGTGCCAGCAGTCGCATGGCAGGGCTCTCCTACGAGCAGTACTTC
>.|.|TRBJ2-1|TRBV12-3/TRBV12-4
CASSLTGDWEQFF
TGTGCCAGCAGTTTAACCGGGGACTGGGAGCAGTTCTTC
>many|TRBD1|TRBJ1-3|TRBV6-1
CASSEEGASGNTIYF
TGTGCCAGCAGTGAAGAGGGGGCGTCTGGAAACACCATATATTTT
>.|TRBD2|TRBJ2-7|TRBV28
CASSLWTSGTYEQYF
TGTGCCAGCAGTTTATGGACTAGCGGAACCTACGAGCAGTACTTC
>once|.|TRBJ2-6|TRBV2
CASRVGHYNSGANVLTF
TGTGCCAGCAGAGTGGGACATTATAACTCTGGGGCCAACGTCCTGACTTTC
>.|TRBD1|TRBJ2-7|TRBV18
CASSPGLGDSASSYEQYF
TGTGCCAGCTCACCAGGGTTAGGGGACAGCGCTAGCTCCTACGAGCAGTACTTC